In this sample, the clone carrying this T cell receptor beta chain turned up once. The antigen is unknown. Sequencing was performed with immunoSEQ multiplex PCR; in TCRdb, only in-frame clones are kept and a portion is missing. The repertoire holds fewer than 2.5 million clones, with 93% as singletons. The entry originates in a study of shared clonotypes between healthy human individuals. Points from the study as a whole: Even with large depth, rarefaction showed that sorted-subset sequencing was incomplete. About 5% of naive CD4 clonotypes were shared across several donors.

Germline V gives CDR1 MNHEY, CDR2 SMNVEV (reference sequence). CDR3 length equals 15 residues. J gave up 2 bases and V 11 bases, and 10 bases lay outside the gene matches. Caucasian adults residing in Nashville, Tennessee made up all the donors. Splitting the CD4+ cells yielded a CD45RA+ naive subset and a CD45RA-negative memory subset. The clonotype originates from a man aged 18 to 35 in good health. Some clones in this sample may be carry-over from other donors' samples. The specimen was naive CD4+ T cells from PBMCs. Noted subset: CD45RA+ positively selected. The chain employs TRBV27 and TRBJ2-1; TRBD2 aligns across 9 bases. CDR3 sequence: CASKGRLAAYNEQFF. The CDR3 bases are TGTGCCTCCAAAGGGCGACTAGCGGCCTACAATGAGCAGTTCTTC.